The text below deals with one T cell receptor (beta chain). The antigen remains unidentified. The data stem from a study of identical twins. Findings of the study overall: Fewer insertions marked abundant cord blood beta clonotypes; young adult naive trended weakly, memory not at all.

CDR3 length equals 16 residues. With 0 bases removed from V and 5 bases from J, the gap between germline ends came to 19 bases. Germline CDR1 reads SQVTM; CDR2 reads ANQGSEA. With template switching, a universal primer site was added, and the cDNA carried unique molecular identifiers. TCRdb itself ran the 5' RACE reads through MiXCR, one entry per CDR3 protein. Here the sample spans more than 1.5 million distinct CDR3 sequences, roughly a third being singletons. The chain recombines TRBV29-1 with TRBJ1-2, with D tentatively TRBD1 (6 bases). Source material: cord blood. The source of this sequence is a newborn girl in good health. CDR3 protein: CSVEDPRGGKRYGYTF. The CDR3 nucleotides read TGCAGCGTTGAAGATCCGAGAGGGGGGAAAAGATATGGCTACACCTTC.